This TCR beta chain derives from a study of PD-1 blockade in classical Hodgkin lymphoma. Whole-study results and caveats: Before treatment, complete responders showed about the same diversity as newly diagnosed patients.

Each of the patients experienced relapse following autologous stem cell transplantation, and their brentuximab vedotin exposure differed. In regard to this clone: The target antigen is unknown.

Germline lookup yields CDR1 MDHEN and CDR2 SYDVKM. The CDR3 has 11 amino acids. The data were produced by immunoSEQ multiplex PCR, yet TCRdb's version contains in-frame clones alone and is incomplete. The sample has more than 55,000 clones, more than 75% seen once. The receptor's source is a human donor with classical Hodgkin lymphoma. The sequences come from peripheral blood mononuclear cells (PBMCs), collected before the second cycle of nivolumab. The chain is built from TRBV28 and TRBJ1-4; possible D gene TRBD1, 5 bases. The end of the DNA is better explained by TRBJ2-2, so the J call may be wrong. CDR3 region: CASTADRELFF. As DNA, the CDR3 is TGTGCCAGCACCGCGGACAGGGAGCTGTTTTTT.